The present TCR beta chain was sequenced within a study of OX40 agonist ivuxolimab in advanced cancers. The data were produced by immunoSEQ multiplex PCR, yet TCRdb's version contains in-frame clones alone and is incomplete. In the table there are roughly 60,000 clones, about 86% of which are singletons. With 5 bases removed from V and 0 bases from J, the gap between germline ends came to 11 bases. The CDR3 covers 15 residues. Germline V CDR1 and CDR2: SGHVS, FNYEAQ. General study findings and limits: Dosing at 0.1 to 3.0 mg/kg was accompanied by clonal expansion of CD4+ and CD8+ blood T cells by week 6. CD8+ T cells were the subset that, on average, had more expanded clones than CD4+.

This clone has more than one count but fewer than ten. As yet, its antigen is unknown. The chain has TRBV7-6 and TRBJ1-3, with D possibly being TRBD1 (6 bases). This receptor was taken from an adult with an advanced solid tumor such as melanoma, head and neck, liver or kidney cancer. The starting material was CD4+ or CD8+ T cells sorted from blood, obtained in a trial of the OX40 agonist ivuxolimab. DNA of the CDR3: TGTGCCAGCAGCCAACAGGGCGTCTCTGGAAACACCATATATTTT. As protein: CASSQQGVSGNTIYF.